Listed here are 29 T cell receptor beta chains from one sample, sequenced in a study of OX40 agonist ivuxolimab in advanced cancers. Sequencing was performed with immunoSEQ multiplex PCR; in TCRdb, only in-frame clones are kept and a portion is missing. Of 50,000 to 70,000 clones listed, around four fifths are singletons. Sequencing was performed on CD4+ or CD8+ T cells sorted from blood, taken in a trial of the OX40 agonist ivuxolimab. These receptors all stem from an adult with an advanced solid tumor such as melanoma, head and neck, liver or kidney cancer.

The chain uses TRBV7-9 and TRBJ2-3; D may be TRBD1 or TRBD2 (5 bases each). With 4 bases removed from V and 4 bases from J, the gap between germline ends came to 24 bases. Germline V lookup: CDR1 SEHNR, CDR2 FQNEAQ (reference sequence). The CDR3 has 18 amino acids. CDR3 in DNA: TGTGCCAGCAGCTCCTCCGTCCGGTTCTTTATGGGGGCAGATACGCAGTATTTT. Translating it yields CASSSSVRFFMGADTQYF.

The chain uses TRBV27 and TRBJ2-1, with 9 bases that match TRBD2. V lost 6 bases to trimming and J lost 7 bases; unmatched junction nucleotides: 13. CDR3 length: 16 amino acids. Germline V gene lookup returns CDR1 MNHEY and CDR2 SMNVEV (reference sequence). The CDR3 nucleotides read TGTGCCAGCAGCCGGAGGGGGGCTAGCGGGACGAATGAGCAGTTCTTC. Its translation: CASSRRGASGTNEQFF.

This sequence joins TRBV5-6 and TRBJ1-2; 9 nucleotides align to TRBD1. J was trimmed by 8 bases and V by 4 bases; bases with no gene match: 6. The germline V gene has CDR1 SGHDT and CDR2 YYEEEE. This CDR3 has 13 amino acids. The CDR3 region is CASSPGTGWGYTF. The CDR3 DNA reads as TGTGCCAGCAGCCCAGGGACAGGGTGGGGCTACACCTTC. The whole variable domain, remainder taken from reference TRBV5-6 and TRBJ1-2, is DAGVTQSPTHLIKTRGQQVTLRCSPKSGHDTVSWYQQALGQGPQFIFQYYEEEERQRGNFPDRFSGHQFPNYSSELNVNALLLGDSALYLCASSPGTGWGYTFGSGTRLTVV.

This rearrangement joins TRBV5-4 to TRBJ2-7, with a weak D call TRBD2 (5 bases). The CDR3 runs to 14 residues. The germline gives CDR1 SGHNT, CDR2 YYREEE (reference sequence). V lost 2 bases and J lost 6, with 15 bases in between. CDR3 sequence (DNA): TGTGCCAGCAGCTTAAGTAGCGCGGCGGGCGAGCAGTACTTC. Amino acid sequence: CASSLSSAAGEQYF.

The gene calls are TRBV14 and TRBJ2-3, with D hard to call. The V end lost 1 base, the J end lost 4 bases, and 15 bases lay between the germline ends. The length of the CDR3 is 16 residues. From germline, CDR1 is SGHDN and CDR2 FVKESK. CDR3 region: CASSQGGVGLADTQYF. DNA of the CDR3: TGTGCCAGCAGCCAAGGCGGCGTGGGGTTGGCAGATACGCAGTATTTT.

The chain carries TRBV5-6 and TRBJ2-5, with no clear D. This CDR3 is 12 amino acids long. Trimming cost V 5 bases and J 5 bases, with 10 bases left between them. CDR1 is SGHDT and CDR2 is YYEEEE in the germline V gene. CDR3 loop: CASRLGLETQYF. The CDR3 DNA follows: TGTGCCAGCAGACTCGGGCTTGAGACCCAGTACTTC.

The chain has TRBV28 and TRBJ2-1; 9 positions match TRBD1. Losses at the gene ends were 2 bases for V and 4 bases for J; bases not matched to a gene: 24. The CDR3 is made up of 22 amino acids. Per germline, CDR1 MDHEN and CDR2 SYDVKM. For the CDR3, the DNA is TGTGCCAGCAGTTTAATGAATTTCGACAGGGGGTCCTTCTGGATCCTATACAATGAGCAGTTCTTC. It codes for CASSLMNFDRGSFWILYNEQFF.

The V and J genes are TRBV7-3 and TRBJ1-5; 8 bases match TRBD1. The CDR3 covers 16 residues. Germline lookup yields CDR1 SGHTA and CDR2 FQGTGA. V gave up 5 bases and J gave up 1 base; unmatched junction bases: 7. CDR3 sequence reads: CASSPRTGLSNQPQHF. CDR3 DNA: TGTGCCAGCAGCCCGCGGACAGGGCTAAGCAATCAGCCCCAGCATTTT.

The rearrangement joins TRBV7-9 to TRBJ1-1, with TRBD1 identical over 7 bases. Trimming at V came to 5 bases and at J to 2 bases, leaving 8 bases not matched to a gene. Per germline, CDR1 SEHNR and CDR2 FQNEAQ (reference sequence). CDR3 size: 15 residues. The chain's CDR3 is CASSARDSQNTEAFF. The CDR3 nucleotides read TGTGCCAGCAGCGCGCGGGACAGCCAAAACACTGAAGCTTTCTTT.

The rearrangement links TRBV5-6 to TRBJ2-6, with D perhaps given as TRBD1 or TRBD2 (5 bases each). The germline gives CDR1 SGHDT, CDR2 YYEEEE. The CDR3 consists of 15 residues. Trimming took 4 bases from V and 4 from J, leaving 12 bases between them. The CDR3 here is CASSLDGTGANVLTF. The CDR3 nucleotides read TGTGCCAGCAGCCTGGACGGGACCGGGGCCAACGTCCTGACTTTC.

This rearrangement joins TRBV11-2 to TRBJ1-1; D remains unclear. The CDR3 is 15 residues long. Trimming removed 0 bases at V and 8 bases at J, with 16 bases between. Germline V CDR1 and CDR2: SGHAT, FQNNGV. The DNA for the CDR3 is TGTGCCAGCAGCTTAGACTCGTCATACAGCAAAGAAGCTTTCTTT. This gives the protein CASSLDSSYSKEAFF.

Only a few counts were recorded for this clone. The chain's CDR3 is CASTPNYGYTF. The CDR3 DNA sequence: TGTGCCAGCACCCCCAACTATGGCTACACCTTC. V usage is TRBV2 and J usage is TRBJ1-2, with unresolved D. The germline V gene has CDR1 SNHLY and CDR2 FYNNEI. The ends were cut back, 7 bases at V and 2 bases at J, with 5 bases in the middle. There are 11 residues in the CDR3.

This clone was seen a handful of times. DNA of the CDR3: TGTGCCAGTAGACGGACAGGCTCCTACGAGCAGTACTTC. Encoded protein: CASRRTGSYEQYF. J is TRBJ2-7 and V is TRBV6-5, with 7 nucleotides matching TRBD1. V lost 9 bases, J lost 0 bases, and 5 bases stayed unmatched. Germline CDR1 reads MNHEY; CDR2 reads SVGAGI. The CDR3 loop spans 13 amino acids.

J is TRBJ2-1 and V is TRBV5-1; no clear D gene. The germline CDR1 and CDR2 sequences are SGHRS and YFSETQ. This CDR3 spans 12 amino acids. V was cut by 2 bases and J by 5 bases, with 5 bases left in between. The DNA for the CDR3 is TGCGCCAGCAGCTTAGGACACAATGAGCAGTTCTTC. This sequence encodes CASSLGHNEQFF.

This clone has a handful of counts. The chain has TRBV5-6 and TRBJ2-3; D might be TRBD2 (7 bases). The CDR3 has 14 residues. Germline CDR1 SGHDT, CDR2 YYEEEE. Between the trimmed V and J ends, which lost 9 bases and 2 bases, there was a span of 16 bases. DNA of the CDR3: TGTGCCACAACGGGGGCGGGGGACACAGATACGCAGTATTTT. Translating it yields CATTGAGDTDTQYF.

The V call is TRBV19, the J call TRBJ2-2; possibly TRBD1 for D (5 bases). The CDR3 extends over 13 amino acids. Germline values: CDR1 LNHDA, CDR2 SQIVND (reference sequence). The CDR3 sequence: CASRQGGTGELFF. DNA of the CDR3: TGTGCGTCCCGGCAGGGTGGAACCGGGGAGCTGTTTTTT.

In regard to this clone: One end of the junction is discordant with germline, which a read error may explain. J is TRBJ2-2 and V is TRBV2; 8 positions agree with TRBD2. The CDR3 covers 14 residues. The V gene's germline CDR1 is SNHLY and CDR2 FYNNEI. CDR3 in amino acids: CASREAGAAGELFF. CDR3 nucleotides: TGTGCCAGCAGGGAAGCGGGGGCAGCCGGGGAGCTGTTTTTT. The complete variable domain, with remaining parts taken from reference TRBV2 and TRBJ2-2, reads EPEVTQTPSHQVTQMGQEVILRCVPISNHLYFYWYRQILGQKVEFLVSFYNNEISEKSEIFDDQFSVERPDGSNFTLKIRSTKLEDSAMYFCASREAGAAGELFFGEGSRLTVL.

The CDR3 region is CAIRDSGIPYNEQFF. For the CDR3, the DNA is TGTGCCATCAGGGACAGTGGGATCCCCTACAATGAGCAGTTCTTC. V gene TRBV10-3 combines with J gene TRBJ2-1, with D tentatively TRBD1 (6 bases). The germline V gene encodes CDR1 ENHRY and CDR2 SYGVKD. The CDR3 runs to 15 residues. The V gene lost 6 bases and the J gene lost 2 bases, with 14 bases spanning the gap.

The gene calls are TRBV6-5 and TRBJ1-3; D is ambiguous. Germline CDR1 MNHEY, CDR2 SVGAGI. The CDR3 extends over 14 amino acids. The V and J ends lost 2 bases and 0 bases respectively, with 5 bases between them. CDR3 sequence reads: CASSYDNSGNTIYF. CDR3 nucleotide sequence: TGTGCCAGCAGTTACGACAACTCTGGAAACACCATATATTTT.

This clone came up once. The V and J genes are TRBV30 and TRBJ2-7; the match to TRBD2 covers 11 bases. Germline V lookup: CDR1 GTSNPN, CDR2 SVGIG (reference sequence). With V trimmed by 0 bases and J by 0 bases, 10 bases remained unmatched. The CDR3 loop spans 18 amino acids. CDR3 loop: CAWSVPWTSGLSSYEQYF. CDR3 nucleotides: TGTGCCTGGAGTGTACCCTGGACTAGCGGGCTCAGCTCCTACGAGCAGTACTTC.

This clone was counted a few times. The V call is TRBV28, the J call TRBJ1-6; 9 bases align to TRBD1. The junction had 10 bases not matched to a gene; V was cut back by 10 bases and J by 9 bases. This CDR3 has 14 residues. Per the germline V gene, CDR1 is MDHEN and CDR2 is SYDVKM. CDR3 nucleotide sequence: TGTGCCACGTCCGGGACAGGGTCCCGTTCACCCCTCCACTTT. Amino acids: CATSGTGSRSPLHF.

The rearrangement joins TRBV5-8 to TRBJ2-4, with 8 bases fitting TRBD1. The length of the CDR3 is 15 residues. In germline, CDR1 is SGHTS, CDR2 YDEGEE. The V segment lost 4 bases and the J segment 10 bases; nucleotides outside the gene matches: 13. CDR3: CASSKRAGTGEIQYF. In DNA, the CDR3 is TGTGCCAGCAGCAAAAGAGCCGGGACAGGCGAAATTCAGTACTTC.

This chain links TRBV7-3 with TRBJ2-6; D is unclear. Per the germline V gene, CDR1 is SGHTA and CDR2 is FQGTGA. The V and J ends lost 2 bases and 0 bases respectively, with 14 bases between them. The CDR3 consists of 18 residues. This CDR3 reads CASSLGLGRVSGANVLTF. The CDR3 DNA follows: TGTGCCAGCAGCTTAGGGTTGGGTCGCGTCTCTGGGGCCAACGTCCTGACTTTC. The entire variable domain, with the rest obtained from reference TRBV7-3 and TRBJ2-6, is as follows: GAGVSQTPSNKVTEKGKYVELRCDPISGHTALYWYRQSLGQGPEFLIYFQGTGAADDSGLPNDRFFAVRPEGSVSTLKIQRTERGDSAVYLCASSLGLGRVSGANVLTFGAGSRLTVL.

J is TRBJ2-3 and V is TRBV11-2; TRBD2 matches at 10 bases. There are 15 residues in the CDR3. CDR1 is SGHAT, CDR2 FQNNGV, per germline. V shed 2 bases, J shed 4 bases, and the junction held 3 bases outside the gene matches. The CDR3 DNA follows: TGTGCCAGCAGCTTACTAGCGGGAGCCCCAGATACGCAGTATTTT. Protein: CASSLLAGAPDTQYF.

A single count supports this clone. V and J are TRBV6-5 and TRBJ1-3, with D perhaps matching TRBD1 (5 bases). The CDR3 covers 15 residues. CDR1 is MNHEY, CDR2 SVGAGI, per germline. Trimming cost V 0 bases and J 6 bases, with 12 bases left between them. The CDR3 sequence: CASSYSGAGTNTIYF. CDR3 nucleotide sequence: TGTGCCAGCAGTTACTCTGGGGCAGGGACAAACACCATATATTTT.

The chain combines TRBV28 with TRBJ2-7; TRBD1 or TRBD2 may be the D gene (5 bases each). V shed 2 bases and J shed 3 bases, with 11 bases lying between them. The V gene's germline CDR1 is MDHEN and CDR2 SYDVKM. This CDR3 region has 14 residues. The DNA for the CDR3 is TGTGCCAGCAGTTTAGGGACCGAGATCTACGAGCAGTACTTC. Protein: CASSLGTEIYEQYF. Combining the CDR3 with reference TRBV28 and TRBJ2-7 gives the whole variable domain DVKVTQSSRYLVKRTGEKVFLECVQDMDHENMFWYRQDPGLGLRLIYFSYDVKMKEKGDIPEGYSVSREKKERFSLILESASTNQTSMYLCASSLGTEIYEQYFGPGTRLTVT.

This chain links TRBV7-9 with TRBJ1-5, with D possibly being TRBD1 (5 bases). CDR1 is SEHNR and CDR2 is FQNEAQ in the germline V gene (reference sequence). Trimming removed 0 bases from V and 9 bases from J, with 15 bases in between. The CDR3 spans 15 residues. The CDR3 sequence is CASSLAGTEGSPQHF. CDR3 in DNA: TGTGCCAGCAGCTTAGCCGGGACCGAGGGATCGCCCCAGCATTTT.

The rearrangement joins TRBV6-1 to TRBJ2-2, with a possible D match to TRBD2 (5 bases). The germline V gene encodes CDR1 MNHNS and CDR2 SASEGT. V was cut by 7 bases and J by 3 bases, with 9 bases left in between. The CDR3 covers 13 residues. The CDR3 nucleotides are TGTGCCAGCATACCCGGGGACACCGGGGAGCTGTTTTTT. It translates to CASIPGDTGELFF.

The genes are TRBV28 and TRBJ2-7, with 10 positions matching TRBD2. V trimming: 6 bases; J trimming: 2 bases; junction bases outside the gene matches: 7. This CDR3 has 15 amino acids. Germline CDR1 and CDR2: MDHEN and SYDVKM. CDR3 residues: CASRPPAGGPYEQYF. Here the CDR3 DNA reads TGTGCCAGCAGGCCCCCAGCGGGAGGGCCCTACGAGCAGTACTTC.